The count of the clone carrying this T cell receptor (beta chain) is one. The sample originates from a study of cytomegalovirus exposure and HLA in healthy donors. The ends were cut back, 5 bases at V and 0 bases at J, with 14 bases in the middle. The CDR3 has 17 amino acids. Germline assignment: CDR1 SGHTA and CDR2 FQGNSA. Generated by immunoSEQ multiplex PCR, the TCRdb table keeps only in-frame clones and is missing some. Among about 120,000 clones, approximately 87% were seen once, and the ten largest hold approximately 2.3%. Sequencing used PBMCs. This sequence was found in a woman aged 25 to 39 in good health and CMV-seronegative. The V call is TRBV7-2, the J call TRBJ2-6, with D perhaps matching TRBD2 (5 bases). The DNA for the CDR3 is TGTGCCAGCAGCCCTAGGACGGGAATCTCTGGGGCCAACGTCCTGACTTTC. The encoded protein is CASSPRTGISGANVLTF.